The rows below give T cell receptor beta chains drawn from one sample of a study of T cell changes during pregnancy in multiple sclerosis. Measured with immunoSEQ multiplex PCR; TCRdb has only the in-frame clones, and not every one. The repertoire holds nearly 40,000 clones, with almost 95% as singletons. The sequenced sample was CD4+ T cells from peripheral blood mononuclear cells, obtained before pregnancy. Source of these receptors: a female donor with multiple sclerosis, enrolled in a pregnancy study. Both conserved end residues are part of each CDR3. A D gene is named only where the DNA matches it firmly. A row's size may be missing; if present it is once, few, many or a size class.

v_call	clone_size	j_call	d_call	cdr3_aa	cdr3_nt
TRBV11-2	.	TRBJ2-7	TRBD1	CASSLRSGTGRGKDEQYF	TGTGCCAGCAGCCTCCGATCCGGGACAGGGCGTGGGAAGGACGAGCAGTACTTC
TRBV29-1	few	TRBJ2-5	TRBD1	CSVSGGSGIETQYF	TGCAGCGTTTCAGGGGGCTCGGGGATAGAGACCCAGTACTTC
TRBV11-2	.	TRBJ2-2	TRBD2	CASSYTSGSTGELFF	TGTGCCAGCAGCTACACTAGCGGGAGTACCGGGGAGCTGTTTTTT
TRBV19	.	TRBJ2-4	TRBD2	CASSIRGGIRAKNIQYF	TGTGCCAGTAGTATCCGCGGGGGGATTAGGGCCAAAAACATTCAGTACTTC
TRBV19	.	TRBJ2-1	TRBD2	CASRRAGLSYNEQFF	TGTGCCAGTAGGCGAGCGGGGCTCTCCTACAATGAGCAGTTCTTC
TRBV5-1	.	TRBJ2-1	TRBD2	CASSLGVAGLNEQFF	TGCGCCAGCAGCTTGGGGGTAGCGGGATTAAATGAGCAGTTCTTC
TRBV7-2	.	TRBJ2-7	.	CASSPRAWGHEQYF	TGTGCCAGCAGTCCACGGGCCTGGGGCCACGAGCAGTACTTC
TRBV5-4	.	TRBJ2-1	.	CASSQRGNEQFF	TGTGCCAGCAGCCAACGGGGGAATGAGCAGTTCTTC
TRBV11-2	.	TRBJ1-1	.	CASSRGLKNTEAFF	TGTGCCAGCAGCCGGGGACTGAAGAACACTGAAGCTTTCTTT
TRBV7-2	.	TRBJ2-7	.	CASSLAVDYEQYF	TGTGCCAGCAGCTTAGCCGTAGACTACGAGCAGTACTTC
TRBV5-4	.	TRBJ2-3	.	CASSRNTEDTQYF	TGTGCCAGCAGCCGCAACACAGAAGATACGCAGTATTTT
TRBV28	once	TRBJ2-3	TRBD2	CASNSLPGLAGGPKGTDTQYF	TGTGCCAGCAATTCTTTGCCGGGACTAGCGGGAGGGCCTAAGGGGACAGATACGCAGTATTTT
TRBV7-8	.	TRBJ2-7	TRBD2	CASSFDAAGANDEQYF	TGTGCCAGCAGCTTCGACGCGGCGGGAGCAAACGACGAGCAGTACTTC
TRBV28	.	TRBJ1-3	TRBD1	CASSLQGAGGNTIYF	TGTGCCAGCAGTCTACAGGGGGCGGGGGGAAACACCATATATTTT
TRBV7-9	.	TRBJ2-1	.	CASSNRVIYNEQFF	TGTGCCAGCAGCAACCGGGTCATATACAATGAGCAGTTCTTC
TRBV7-8	.	TRBJ2-3	TRBD2	CASGGDTDTQYF	TGTGCCAGCGGGGGGGACACAGATACGCAGTATTTT
TRBV28	few	TRBJ1-2	TRBD1	CASLKPGQRGYTF	TGTGCCAGCTTAAAGCCGGGACAGCGGGGCTACACCTTC
TRBV19	.	TRBJ1-1	.	CASSIGLRTFF	TGTGCCAGTAGTATAGGGTTGCGAACTTTCTTT
TRBV29-1	once	TRBJ2-7	.	CSGREPGTPEQYF	TGCAGCGGACGGGAACCCGGGACTCCCGAGCAGTACTTC
TRBV7-6	.	TRBJ1-2	.	CASSLARDYGYTF	TGTGCCAGCAGCTTAGCGCGGGACTATGGCTACACCTTC
TRBV27	.	TRBJ2-3	TRBD1	CASSPRDRASDTQYF	TGTGCCAGCAGCCCTCGGGACAGGGCTTCAGATACGCAGTATTTT
TRBV19	once	TRBJ1-2	.	CASSPGLYGYTF	TGTGCCAGTAGCCCCGGACTCTATGGCTACACCTTC
TRBV29-1	.	TRBJ2-1	TRBD1	CSVDQGVNDEQFF	TGCAGCGTTGACCAGGGGGTGAACGATGAGCAGTTCTTC
TRBV2	.	TRBJ2-1	.	CASSEERLVGEQFF	TGTGCCAGCAGTGAAGAACGACTAGTGGGCGAGCAGTTCTTC
TRBV9	few	TRBJ2-3	.	CASSVVPVDTQYF	TGTGCCAGCAGCGTAGTACCGGTGGATACGCAGTATTTT
TRBV5-1	.	TRBJ2-7	.	CASSLESGFHYEQYF	TGCGCCAGCAGCTTGGAAAGCGGGTTTCACTACGAGCAGTACTTC
TRBV27	.	TRBJ1-1	.	CASSFHGPPTSEAFF	TGTGCCAGCAGTTTCCACGGTCCGCCTACCTCTGAAGCTTTCTTT
TRBV5-6	once	TRBJ2-7	.	CASSPGSFLAHGGYEQYF	TGTGCCAGCAGCCCCGGCAGTTTTCTAGCGCACGGAGGCTACGAGCAGTACTTC
TRBV7-7	.	TRBJ2-1	.	CASSPREFSSYNEQFF	TGTGCTAGCAGCCCACGTGAATTCAGCTCCTACAATGAGCAGTTCTTC
TRBV19	.	TRBJ2-7	TRBD1	CASSLPGTGSYEQYF	TGTGCCAGTAGTTTACCCGGGACAGGGTCCTACGAGCAGTACTTC
TRBV15	.	TRBJ2-2	TRBD1	CATSTPGTASTGELFF	TGTGCCACCAGCACTCCCGGGACAGCATCCACCGGGGAGCTGTTTTTT
TRBV28	.	TRBJ2-1	.	CASSPTSLEQFF	TGTGCCAGCAGTCCGACTAGTCTAGAGCAGTTCTTC
TRBV11-3	.	TRBJ2-3	TRBD2	CASSPEASGISAQYF	TGTGCCAGCAGCCCAGAGGCTAGCGGGATATCTGCGCAGTATTTT
TRBV7-3	.	TRBJ2-2	.	CASSLYQGSGELFF	TGTGCCAGCAGCCTTTACCAGGGTTCCGGGGAGCTGTTTTTT
TRBV9	.	TRBJ1-3	.	CASSASGSSGNTIYF	TGTGCCAGCAGCGCATCAGGGTCCTCTGGAAACACCATATATTTT
TRBV4-2	.	TRBJ2-5	TRBD2	CASSQLGRETQYF	TGTGCCAGCAGCCAACTCGGGAGGGAGACCCAGTACTTC
TRBV6-1	medium-sized	TRBJ1-5	.	CASSEALMSNQPQHF	TGTGCCAGCAGTGAAGCTCTTATGAGCAATCAGCCCCAGCATTTT
TRBV7-2	.	TRBJ2-3	TRBD1	CASSLTILGQGAQYF	TGTGCCAGCAGCCTGACCATCCTTGGACAGGGGGCACAGTATTTT
TRBV20-1	.	TRBJ2-5	TRBD1	CSANRGETQYF	TGCAGTGCAAACAGGGGAGAGACCCAGTACTTC
TRBV18	.	TRBJ2-5	.	CASSPSGKTQYF	TGTGCCAGCTCACCATCCGGGAAGACCCAGTACTTC
TRBV29-1	.	TRBJ2-3	TRBD2	CSVAPAGGSPDTQYF	TGCAGCGTTGCCCCGGCGGGAGGGTCCCCCGATACGCAGTATTTT